This paragraph covers one T cell receptor beta chain sequence. For the second PCR, which ran for about 6 to 11 cycles, a sample-barcoded 5' primer and a J-beta primer mix were used. TCRdb processed the 5' RACE reads anew with MiXCR; each CDR3 protein has one entry. The data show about 1.1 million distinct CDR3 sequences, around two fifths seen once. In germline, CDR1 is KGHSH, CDR2 LQKENI. The CDR3 sequence is 12 residues long. Trimming removed 6 bases from V and 4 bases from J, with 10 bases in between. Approximately 9.1 milliliters was the volume of peripheral blood drawn from each donor. The record originates from a study of blood T cells in healthy people across ages.

What was sequenced was blood. The clonotype originates from a man between 18 and 35 years old in good health. The chain is built from TRBV18 and TRBJ2-7; D not resolved. The DNA for the CDR3 is TGTGCCAGCTCCCCAGAGCCTTACGAGCAGTACTTC. Translation gives CASSPEPYEQYF.